This T cell receptor (beta chain) was recorded in a study of early T cells in non-severe SARS-CoV-2 infection. Study information: With bulk RNA from unsorted whole blood as input, sequencing yielded unpaired chains.

Germline-derived CDR1 and CDR2 are DFQATT and SNEGSKA (reference sequence). The trim removed 7 bases at V and 4 bases at J, leaving 12 bases unmatched. The CDR3 is made up of 15 amino acids. This clonotype was recorded at least ten times. The TCR library protocol was used to attach unique molecular identifiers. These identifiers were attached to individual cDNA molecules. TCRdb redid the calling of the 5' RACE reads with MiXCR, one entry per CDR3 protein. The sample holds 45,000 to 55,000 distinct CDR3 sequences, around 9.5% seen once. The sequenced sample consisted of whole blood. This TCR came from an adult who was a healthcare worker with PCR-confirmed SARS-CoV-2 infection or an uninfected control (not recorded which). The genes are TRBV20-1 and TRBJ2-2; TRBD1 matches at 7 bases. In nucleotides, the CDR3 is TGCAGTGTTAGGGTGGTAGGGACAGCCACCGGGGAGCTGTTTTTT. It codes for CSVRVVGTATGELFF.